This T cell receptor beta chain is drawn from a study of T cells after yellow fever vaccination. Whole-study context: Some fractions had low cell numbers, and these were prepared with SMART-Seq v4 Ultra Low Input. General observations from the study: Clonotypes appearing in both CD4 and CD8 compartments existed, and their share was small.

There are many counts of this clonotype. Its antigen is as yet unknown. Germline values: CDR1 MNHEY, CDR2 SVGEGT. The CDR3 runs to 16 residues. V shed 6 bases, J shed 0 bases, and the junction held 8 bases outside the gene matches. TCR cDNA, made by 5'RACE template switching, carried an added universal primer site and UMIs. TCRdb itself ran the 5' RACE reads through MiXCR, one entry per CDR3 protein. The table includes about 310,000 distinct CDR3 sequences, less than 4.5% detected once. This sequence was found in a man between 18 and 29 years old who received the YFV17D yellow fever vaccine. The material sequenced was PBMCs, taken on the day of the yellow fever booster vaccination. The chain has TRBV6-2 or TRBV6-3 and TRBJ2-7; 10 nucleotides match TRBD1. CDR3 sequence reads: CASRSYGTGDSYEQYF. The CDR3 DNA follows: TGTGCCAGCAGAAGCTACGGGACAGGGGACTCCTACGAGCAGTACTTC.